This T cell receptor beta chain emerged from a study of T-cell memory formation after mild COVID-19 (dated by TCRdb to the early 2020s). General notes on the study: Most TCR sequence clusters were specific to one of the two donors. Longitudinal TCRalpha and TCRbeta repertoire sequencing tracked T-cell clones expanding and contracting after mild COVID-19 in two donors. The cohort was made up of two young adult volunteers, one female and one male, who were previously healthy.

Results and caveats for the whole study, not just this receptor: Whether the second-wave clones peaking on day 37 were SARS-CoV-2 specific was not confirmed. The study included only a couple of mild cases, and larger cohorts that include severe cases with pre-infection samples were judged to be necessary. The detection of some responding clones in pre-infection memory suggests that pre-existing cross-reactive memory T cells joined the SARS-CoV-2 response. Contracting CD4+ clones turned up mainly in the CM and EM memory subsets, whereas EMRA was where CD8+ clones were enriched. Clones that contracted from day 15 to 85 showed balanced CD4/CD8 phenotypes, whereas a second wave of clones that expanded from day 15 to 37 leaned towards CD4+.

Ficoll-Paque density gradient centrifugation was used to isolate PBMCs. The reads were generated on an Illumina NovaSeq 6000. TCRalpha and TCRbeta cDNA libraries were built by 5'RACE with constant-segment primers, adding sample barcodes and unique molecular identifiers. Trizol reagent was used to extract RNA from every sample. The libraries were amplified in two PCR steps, and the second step added a second sample barcode and Illumina TruSeq adapters. Libraries were sequenced on an Illumina NovaSeq with 2 x 150 bp paired-end reads. Concerning the study's data processing: Reads were demultiplexed and collapsed into UMI-guided consensus sequences with migec v1.2.7. With mixcr v2.1.11, UMI consensuses were aligned to TRA and TRB V and J templates and assembled into clonotypes. A clonotype was counted as expanded or contracted only if both edgeR and NoisET called the change significant, with noise models trained on biological replicates. For edgeR calls, the cutoffs were a false discovery rate-adjusted p below 0.01 and a log2 fold-change threshold of 1. As an exploratory analysis of dynamics, max-normalized trajectories of the 1000 most abundant clonotypes were examined with PCA combined with hierarchical clustering. Each responding clone was given a CD4 or CD8 phenotype based on the CD4+ and CD8+ repertoires, which had been sequenced separately. TCRdb reprocessing: public reads trimmed at Q25 with fastp, clones called with MiXCR, in-frame beta chains kept. Identical CDR3 proteins give one entry, which carries the most common genes and DNA. None of the V and J calls come from the authors' own analysis; TCRdb made them. This sample lists 350,000 to 500,000 distinct CDR3 sequences; roughly 18% were detected once. In total, the top ten clones hold around a fifth of the sample.

In this sample, this clonotype turned up a few times. It lacks a known antigen. Per-base qualities were not stored, and no clone one base away is much larger. V is reduced by 1 base and J by 4 bases, leaving a spacing of 11 bases between them. Looking up the germline V gene (reference sequence) yields CDR1 LNHDA and CDR2 SQIVND. The CDR3 goes from the cysteine to the phenylalanine over 16 residues. Of the read, only the CDR3 DNA is kept; its 48 bases are in frame from base 1. The chain employs TRBV19 and TRBJ1-6, and possibly TRBD1, on 5 matching bases. The sequence came from a man between 18 and 29 years old who had mild COVID-19 (a few samples of this study predate the infection). The sample titles of this study are shuffled in the database, so cell type and time point are left out; the donor was told from shared clones. What was sequenced was PBMCs or a T cell subset sorted from them (not recorded which). CDR3 loop: CASSIAGTDYNSPLHF. At the DNA level, the sequence is TGTGCCAGTAGTATAGCCGGGACGGATTATAATTCACCCCTCCACTTT.